The rows below give T cell receptor beta chains drawn from one sample of a study of cytomegalovirus exposure and HLA in healthy donors. The method was immunoSEQ multiplex PCR; TCRdb's version includes in-frame clones alone and lacks a portion of them. The sample lists about 91,000 clones; 69% were seen once. The source material was PBMCs. The receptors were sampled from a female donor in good health and CMV-seronegative. CDR3s include the opening cysteine and the closing phenylalanine or tryptophan. A D gene is named only where the DNA matches it firmly. Some rows have no size entry. The others give once, few or many, or a class for an expanded clone.

d_call j_call clone_size v_call cdr3_aa cdr3_nt
TRBD1 TRBJ2-1 . TRBV11-2 CASSPAGQGAYNEQFF TGTGCCAGCAGCCCCGCAGGACAGGGGGCCTACAATGAGCAGTTCTTC
. TRBJ2-7 . TRBV7-8 CASSPLSGGGQPSYEQYF TGTGCCAGCAGCCCCCTTAGTGGGGGAGGCCAACCTTCCTACGAGCAGTACTTC
. TRBJ1-2 . TRBV11-3 CASSRGSSYGYTF TGTGCCAGCAGCCGGGGTTCGAGCTATGGCTACACCTTC
. TRBJ1-3 . TRBV10-3 CAISDQEGGSGNTIYF TGTGCCATCAGTGACCAGGAAGGTGGCTCTGGAAACACCATATATTTT
TRBD2 TRBJ2-5 . TRBV19 CATAQLAGTFETQYF TGTGCCACCGCGCAGTTAGCGGGGACTTTCGAGACCCAGTACTTC
. TRBJ1-1 . TRBV7-6 CASSRGDMNTEAFF TGTGCCAGCAGCCGGGGAGACATGAACACTGAAGCTTTCTTT
TRBD1 TRBJ2-3 . TRBV15 CATSTKDRGSTDTQYF TGTGCCACCAGCACAAAGGACAGGGGGTCAACAGATACGCAGTATTTT
TRBD2 TRBJ2-1 . TRBV6-5 CASTLAGGNEQFF TGTGCCAGCACCCTAGCGGGGGGCAATGAGCAGTTCTTC
. TRBJ2-7 . TRBV6-1 CASSEGLDSTYEQYF TGTGCCAGCAGTGAAGGCCTCGACAGTACCTACGAGCAGTACTTC
TRBD2 TRBJ2-7 . TRBV28 CASNPGGSNYEQYF TGTGCCAGCAACCCCGGCGGGAGTAACTACGAGCAGTACTTC
. TRBJ1-4 . TRBV6-1 CASSEWLGTSNEKLFF TGTGCCAGCAGTGAATGGTTGGGGACAAGTAATGAAAAACTGTTTTTT
TRBD1 TRBJ2-5 . TRBV19 CASSNGTGQGRVETQYF TGTGCCAGTAGTAACGGGACAGGCCAAGGTAGGGTGGAGACCCAGTACTTC
. TRBJ2-2 . TRBV7-8 CASSLQGMGTGELFF TGTGCCAGCAGCTTACAGGGAATGGGAACCGGGGAGCTGTTTTTT
TRBD1 TRBJ1-1 few TRBV4-1 CASSQDWTGDTEAFF TGCGCCAGCAGCCAAGATTGGACAGGGGACACTGAAGCTTTCTTT
. TRBJ1-2 . TRBV29-1 CSVEDRGRGYGYTF TGCAGCGTTGAAGACAGGGGTCGAGGCTATGGCTACACCTTC
TRBD2 TRBJ2-1 . TRBV9 CASSVTSGGAAGEQFF TGTGCCAGCAGCGTTACTAGCGGGGGGGCCGCAGGTGAGCAGTTCTTC
TRBD1 TRBJ1-5 . TRBV30 CAWRGQGNQPQHF TGTGCCTGGAGGGGACAGGGGAATCAGCCCCAGCATTTT
. TRBJ2-2 . TRBV15 CATSKVPGQNTGELFF TGTGCCACCAGCAAAGTTCCGGGACAGAACACCGGGGAGCTGTTTTTT
TRBD1 TRBJ2-3 . TRBV28 CASSSGQGRRDTQYF TGTGCCAGCAGTTCGGGACAGGGACGAAGGGATACGCAGTATTTT
TRBD1 TRBJ2-5 . TRBV7-9 CASSDRDGETQYF TGTGCCAGCAGCGACAGGGACGGGGAGACCCAGTACTTC
. TRBJ1-2 . TRBV2 CASSQGYLNYGYTF TGTGCCAGCAGCCAGGGATATCTTAACTATGGCTACACCTTC
. TRBJ1-1 . TRBV27 CASSLQGNTEAFF TGTGCCAGCAGTTTACAGGGGAACACTGAAGCTTTCTTT
. TRBJ1-4 . TRBV27 CASSLLGHREKLFF TGTGCCAGCAGTTTATTGGGACATCGTGAAAAACTGTTTTTT
. TRBJ2-7 few TRBV18 CASSPPSSSYEQYF TGTGCCAGCTCACCACCGTCTTCCTCCTACGAGCAGTACTTC
. TRBJ1-1 . TRBV28 CASSPETAEAFF TGTGCCAGCAGTCCGGAGACAGCTGAAGCTTTCTTT
. TRBJ1-2 few TRBV2 CASSMRGRNYGYTF TGTGCCAGCTCCATGCGGGGCCGAAACTATGGCTACACCTTC
TRBD1 TRBJ1-1 few TRBV11-3 CASSFFLTGQGVRDTEAFF TGTGCCAGCAGCTTTTTTTTAACGGGACAGGGGGTAAGGGACACTGAAGCTTTCTTT
TRBD2 TRBJ2-1 few TRBV10-2 CASSRTRLNEQFF TGCGCCAGCAGTAGGACTAGGCTTAATGAGCAGTTCTTC
TRBD1 TRBJ2-3 once TRBV9 CASSRDRVIDTQYF TGTGCCAGCAGCCGGGACAGGGTCATAGATACGCAGTATTTT
. TRBJ2-5 . TRBV4-3 CASSQSYMAETQYF TGCGCCAGCAGCCAATCGTACATGGCCGAGACCCAGTACTTC
TRBD1 TRBJ1-2 . TRBV6-1 CASSEGAGGNYGYTF TGTGCCAGCAGTGAAGGGGCAGGGGGGAACTATGGCTACACCTTC
. TRBJ2-1 . TRBV5-3 CARSFPDSSSYNEQFF TGTGCCAGAAGCTTCCCAGACAGTAGCTCCTACAATGAGCAGTTCTTC
. TRBJ1-2 . TRBV18 CASGGSEGYTF TGTGCCAGTGGGGGCTCCGAGGGCTACACCTTC
TRBD1 TRBJ1-3 . TRBV28 CASSFTGTGAGNTIYF TGTGCCAGCAGTTTTACCGGGACAGGGGCCGGAAACACCATATATTTT
TRBD2 TRBJ2-4 . TRBV5-1 CASSLYPSGGVAKNIQYF TGCGCCAGCAGCTTGTATCCTTCCGGGGGGGTTGCCAAAAACATTCAGTACTTC
TRBD1 TRBJ1-1 . TRBV7-8 CASSLRDRGSNTEAFF TGTGCCAGCAGCTTAAGGGACAGGGGGTCGAACACTGAAGCTTTCTTT
. TRBJ1-2 . TRBV9 CASSVEYTGLNGYTF TGTGCCAGCAGCGTAGAATACACAGGGCTGAATGGCTACACCTTC
. TRBJ1-2 few TRBV30 CAWSVRGVGYGYTF TGTGCCTGGAGTGTACGGGGGGTTGGCTATGGCTACACCTTC
. TRBJ1-1 . TRBV30 CAWSPPHKLNTEAFF TGTGCCTGGAGCCCTCCCCATAAGCTGAACACTGAAGCTTTCTTT
. TRBJ2-7 . TRBV5-4 CASSLDSSHEQYF TGTGCCAGCAGCCTGGACAGTAGTCACGAGCAGTACTTC
. TRBJ2-7 . TRBV5-1 CASSLGPGSSYEQYF TGCGCCAGCAGCTTGGGGCCGGGGAGCTCCTACGAGCAGTACTTC
. TRBJ1-1 . TRBV6-6 CASSDTGREGTEAFF TGTGCCAGCAGTGATACAGGGAGAGAAGGCACTGAAGCTTTCTTT
TRBD2 TRBJ2-7 . TRBV11-2 CASSLARGLASEQYF TGTGCCAGCAGCTTAGCTCGAGGACTAGCTAGCGAGCAGTACTTC
. TRBJ2-7 . TRBV13 CASSLGGGTSYEQYF TGTGCCAGCAGCTTAGGAGGGGGAACCTCCTACGAGCAGTACTTC
. TRBJ1-2 few TRBV6-5 CASSGGNARYTF TGTGCCAGCAGCGGAGGGAACGCTCGCTACACCTTC
. TRBJ1-2 . TRBV11-3 CASSLGTVGGYTF TGTGCCAGCAGCTTAGGGACAGTCGGTGGCTACACCTTC